This is a list of T cell receptor beta chains from one sample in a study of early T cells in non-severe SARS-CoV-2 infection. Via MiXCR, TCRdb re-called the 5' RACE reads, giving one row per CDR3 protein. The sample yields tens of thousands of distinct CDR3 sequences, more than 7.5% seen once. Input material: whole blood. The receptors stem from an adult who was a healthcare worker with PCR-confirmed SARS-CoV-2 infection or an uninfected control (not recorded which). Both conserved end residues are part of each CDR3. Each record gives: V gene, J gene, D gene, clone size, CDR3 protein, CDR3 DNA. D genes are given only for firm matches. Clone size is stated in some rows and not others, as once, few, many or a class when expanded.

V gene: TRBV5-1; J gene: TRBJ2-7; D gene: -; clone size: many; CDR3 protein: CASSPARGTYEQYF; CDR3 DNA: TGCGCCAGCAGCCCAGCTAGGGGGACCTACGAGCAGTACTTC
V gene: TRBV11-2; J gene: TRBJ2-4; D gene: -; clone size: few; CDR3 protein: CASSFRRPSIQYF; CDR3 DNA: TGTGCCAGCAGCTTTCGCCGTCCGTCCATTCAGTACTTC
V gene: TRBV5-4; J gene: TRBJ2-5; D gene: -; clone size: few; CDR3 protein: CASSRTLRTEETQYF; CDR3 DNA: TGTGCCAGCAGCCGAACCCTAAGGACGGAAGAGACCCAGTACTTC
V gene: TRBV6-6; J gene: TRBJ1-2; D gene: -; clone size: many; CDR3 protein: CASSYAVTGGYTF; CDR3 DNA: TGTGCCAGCAGTTACGCAGTAACCGGCGGCTACACCTTC
V gene: TRBV20-1; J gene: TRBJ2-1; D gene: TRBD2; clone size: many; CDR3 protein: CSAGGGAGDPDEQFF; CDR3 DNA: TGCAGTGCTGGGGGAGGGGCGGGAGATCCAGATGAGCAGTTCTTC
V gene: TRBV11-3; J gene: TRBJ1-1; D gene: TRBD1; clone size: few; CDR3 protein: CASSPGTEPRNTEAFF; CDR3 DNA: TGTGCCAGCAGCCCTGGGACAGAGCCCCGGAACACTGAAGCTTTCTTT
V gene: TRBV9; J gene: TRBJ2-1; D gene: -; clone size: many; CDR3 protein: CASTALVGAYNEQFF; CDR3 DNA: TGTGCCAGCACCGCCCTGGTCGGGGCCTACAATGAGCAGTTCTTC
V gene: TRBV7-9; J gene: TRBJ2-3; D gene: -; clone size: few; CDR3 protein: CASSFEGEGTDTQYF; CDR3 DNA: TGTGCCAGCAGCTTTGAAGGGGAAGGCACAGATACGCAGTATTTT
V gene: TRBV9; J gene: TRBJ2-3; D gene: -; clone size: many; CDR3 protein: CASSRRDTQYF; CDR3 DNA: TGTGCCAGCAGCCGGAGAGATACGCAGTATTTT
V gene: TRBV3-1; J gene: TRBJ2-1; D gene: -; clone size: many; CDR3 protein: CASSQVLYNEQFF; CDR3 DNA: TGTGCCAGCAGCCAAGTTCTGTACAATGAGCAGTTCTTC
V gene: TRBV5-1; J gene: TRBJ2-1; D gene: TRBD2; clone size: few; CDR3 protein: CASSLGVSGSGNEQFF; CDR3 DNA: TGCGCCAGCAGCTTGGGGGTTAGCGGGAGCGGCAATGAGCAGTTCTTC
V gene: TRBV4-1; J gene: TRBJ2-5; D gene: TRBD1; clone size: -; CDR3 protein: CASSQGAWDRGETQYF; CDR3 DNA: TGCGCCAGCAGCCAAGGCGCTTGGGACAGGGGGGAGACCCAGTACTTC
V gene: TRBV3-1; J gene: TRBJ2-5; D gene: -; clone size: few; CDR3 protein: CASSQLRGLRETQYF; CDR3 DNA: TGTGCCAGCAGCCAACTTCGGGGACTTCGAGAGACCCAGTACTTC
V gene: TRBV20-1; J gene: TRBJ1-5; D gene: -; clone size: few; CDR3 protein: CSAIEGVDIQPQHF; CDR3 DNA: TGCAGTGCTATAGAGGGGGTAGACATTCAGCCCCAGCATTTT
V gene: TRBV11-2; J gene: TRBJ2-5; D gene: -; clone size: many; CDR3 protein: CASSSPRTRQETQYF; CDR3 DNA: TGTGCCAGCAGCTCACCTAGGACCCGCCAAGAGACCCAGTACTTC
V gene: TRBV29-1; J gene: TRBJ2-1; D gene: -; clone size: many; CDR3 protein: CSVAHILGQLSSYNEQFF; CDR3 DNA: TGCAGCGTTGCCCACATCCTAGGACAGCTAAGCTCCTACAATGAGCAGTTCTTC
V gene: TRBV7-2; J gene: TRBJ2-3; D gene: TRBD1; clone size: -; CDR3 protein: CASSPGQSTDTQYF; CDR3 DNA: TGTGCCAGCAGCCCGGGACAGTCCACAGATACGCAGTATTTT
V gene: TRBV7-9; J gene: TRBJ1-5; D gene: TRBD1; clone size: many; CDR3 protein: CASSGTGDQPQHF; CDR3 DNA: TGTGCCAGCAGCGGGACAGGGGACCAGCCCCAGCATTTT
V gene: TRBV20-1; J gene: TRBJ1-5; D gene: TRBD1; clone size: few; CDR3 protein: CSAHLRGQREQPQHF; CDR3 DNA: TGCAGTGCCCACCTTCGGGGACAGAGGGAGCAGCCCCAGCATTTT
V gene: TRBV29-1; J gene: TRBJ1-2; D gene: -; clone size: -; CDR3 protein: CSVVGTGNYGYTF; CDR3 DNA: TGCAGCGTTGTTGGGACGGGTAACTATGGCTACACCTTC
V gene: TRBV20-1; J gene: TRBJ2-2; D gene: -; clone size: -; CDR3 protein: CSALELNTGELFF; CDR3 DNA: TGCAGTGCTCTGGAATTGAACACCGGGGAGCTGTTTTTT
V gene: TRBV11-2; J gene: TRBJ1-1; D gene: -; clone size: -; CDR3 protein: CASSLALALNTEAFF; CDR3 DNA: TGTGCCAGCAGCTTAGCTCTGGCGTTGAACACTGAAGCTTTCTTT
V gene: TRBV14; J gene: TRBJ1-2; D gene: TRBD1; clone size: few; CDR3 protein: CASSQHRGWMAGYTF; CDR3 DNA: TGTGCCAGCAGCCAGCACAGGGGATGGATGGCGGGCTACACCTTC
V gene: TRBV4-1; J gene: TRBJ2-1; D gene: TRBD2; clone size: -; CDR3 protein: CASSTLGDYSKNEQFF; CDR3 DNA: TGCGCCAGCAGCACGCTGGGGGACTATAGCAAGAATGAGCAGTTCTTC
V gene: TRBV24-1; J gene: TRBJ2-2; D gene: -; clone size: many; CDR3 protein: CATSGTQRNTGELFF; CDR3 DNA: TGTGCCACCAGTGGGACTCAAAGGAACACCGGGGAGCTGTTTTTT
V gene: TRBV5-4; J gene: TRBJ2-7; D gene: TRBD2; clone size: -; CDR3 protein: CASSSATIGRRQYF; CDR3 DNA: TGTGCCAGCAGCTCCGCGACTATCGGGAGGCGGCAGTACTTC
V gene: TRBV9; J gene: TRBJ2-1; D gene: -; clone size: few; CDR3 protein: CASSVADTYNEQFF; CDR3 DNA: TGTGCCAGCAGCGTAGCCGACACATACAATGAGCAGTTCTTC
V gene: TRBV18; J gene: TRBJ1-2; D gene: -; clone size: many; CDR3 protein: CASSPRTTNYGYTF; CDR3 DNA: TGTGCCAGCTCGCCCAGGACTACTAACTATGGCTACACCTTC
V gene: TRBV28; J gene: TRBJ1-5; D gene: -; clone size: many; CDR3 protein: CASSPGVVRNQPQHF; CDR3 DNA: TGTGCCAGCAGTCCCGGAGTCGTTCGCAATCAGCCCCAGCATTTT
V gene: TRBV2; J gene: TRBJ1-2; D gene: TRBD1; clone size: -; CDR3 protein: CASRAPVGTGSLTNYGYTF; CDR3 DNA: TGTGCCAGCAGGGCTCCAGTCGGGACAGGCTCCCTAACTAACTATGGCTACACCTTC
V gene: TRBV7-6; J gene: TRBJ2-3; D gene: -; clone size: many; CDR3 protein: CASSPAEAPTQYF; CDR3 DNA: TGTGCCAGCAGCCCCGCAGAGGCCCCTACGCAGTATTTT
V gene: TRBV6-1; J gene: TRBJ2-7; D gene: -; clone size: many; CDR3 protein: CASSGRTAILSYEQYF; CDR3 DNA: TGTGCCAGCAGTGGCCGGACAGCCATCCTCTCCTACGAGCAGTACTTC
V gene: TRBV12-3/TRBV12-4; J gene: TRBJ1-1; D gene: -; clone size: many; CDR3 protein: CASSLERGTEAFF; CDR3 DNA: TGTGCCAGCAGTTTGGAGAGAGGCACTGAAGCTTTCTTT
V gene: TRBV6-4; J gene: TRBJ2-7; D gene: TRBD2; clone size: many; CDR3 protein: CASSDPGVAGIYEQYF; CDR3 DNA: TGTGCCAGCAGTGACCCCGGGGTAGCGGGAATCTACGAGCAGTACTTC
V gene: TRBV5-4; J gene: TRBJ2-1; D gene: TRBD1; clone size: many; CDR3 protein: CASSAQGARTYNEQFF; CDR3 DNA: TGTGCCAGCAGCGCGCAGGGGGCGCGGACCTACAATGAGCAGTTCTTC
V gene: TRBV28; J gene: TRBJ1-2; D gene: -; clone size: few; CDR3 protein: CASSLWAANYGYTF; CDR3 DNA: TGTGCCAGCAGTTTATGGGCCGCTAACTATGGCTACACCTTC
V gene: TRBV7-9; J gene: TRBJ2-7; D gene: -; clone size: many; CDR3 protein: CASSFGPSYEQYF; CDR3 DNA: TGTGCCAGCAGCTTTGGCCCTTCCTACGAGCAGTACTTC
V gene: TRBV19; J gene: TRBJ2-2; D gene: -; clone size: -; CDR3 protein: CASSISRGNTGELFF; CDR3 DNA: TGTGCCAGTAGTATCTCGCGGGGGAACACCGGGGAGCTGTTTTTT
V gene: TRBV5-8; J gene: TRBJ2-5; D gene: -; clone size: many; CDR3 protein: CASSGGRGETQYF; CDR3 DNA: TGTGCCAGCAGCGGGGGACGGGGGGAGACCCAGTACTTC
V gene: TRBV11-2; J gene: TRBJ2-7; D gene: -; clone size: -; CDR3 protein: CASSLDSYEQYF; CDR3 DNA: TGTGCCAGCAGCTTAGATAGCTACGAGCAGTACTTC
V gene: TRBV11-3; J gene: TRBJ2-4; D gene: TRBD1; clone size: -; CDR3 protein: CASSLRRDRWYF; CDR3 DNA: TGTGCCAGCAGCTTAAGGAGGGACAGGTGGTACTTC
V gene: TRBV4-2; J gene: TRBJ1-6; D gene: -; clone size: many; CDR3 protein: CASSQEVRGSPLHF; CDR3 DNA: TGTGCCAGCAGCCAAGAGGTCAGGGGATCACCCCTCCACTTT
V gene: TRBV27; J gene: TRBJ2-4; D gene: TRBD1; clone size: few; CDR3 protein: CASSWSPDRGLAKNIQYF; CDR3 DNA: TGTGCCAGCAGCTGGAGCCCGGACAGGGGCCTAGCCAAAAACATTCAGTACTTC
V gene: TRBV30; J gene: TRBJ2-1; D gene: -; clone size: -; CDR3 protein: CAWSPSRIPGNEQFF; CDR3 DNA: TGTGCCTGGAGCCCCTCTAGAATCCCTGGAAATGAGCAGTTCTTC
V gene: TRBV6-1; J gene: TRBJ2-7; D gene: TRBD2; clone size: few; CDR3 protein: CATLGLAGDEQYF; CDR3 DNA: TGTGCCACCCTCGGGCTAGCGGGAGACGAGCAGTACTTC
V gene: TRBV24-1; J gene: TRBJ2-6; D gene: -; clone size: -; CDR3 protein: CATSDPRPSGANVLTF; CDR3 DNA: TGTGCCACCAGTGATCCACGACCCTCTGGGGCCAACGTCCTGACTTTC
V gene: TRBV10-1; J gene: TRBJ2-1; D gene: TRBD2; clone size: many; CDR3 protein: CASSGGGDEQFF; CDR3 DNA: TGCGCCAGCAGCGGGGGGGGAGATGAGCAGTTCTTC